These 10 T cell receptor beta chains were sequenced from one sample in a study of T cell responses to AZD1222 COVID-19 vaccine. Libraries were prepared by immunoSEQ multiplex PCR; TCRdb keeps only in-frame clonotypes and omits some of them. The sample contains some 86,000 clones, about 88% of which appear only once. The sequences come from peripheral blood, collected 28 days after the second AZD1222 dose. The receptors shown here come from an adult who received the AZD1222 COVID-19 vaccine.

CDR3 region: CASSVGGSTDTQYF. CDR3 nucleotide sequence: TGTGCCAGCAGCGTAGGGGGGAGCACAGATACGCAGTATTTT. The V gene is TRBV9, the J gene TRBJ2-3; D tentatively fits TRBD1 or TRBD2 (5 bases each). Between the trimmed V and J ends, which lost 0 bases and 0 bases, there was a span of 5 bases. Germline V gene sequence: CDR1 SGDLS, CDR2 YYNGEE. The CDR3 has 14 amino acids.

As DNA, the CDR3 is TGCGCCAGCAGCACGACTAGCGGGACCTACAATGAGCAGTTCTTC. Amino acids: CASSTTSGTYNEQFF. This chain links TRBV5-1 with TRBJ2-1, with 11 bases lining up with TRBD2. The CDR3 contains 15 residues. Germline CDR1 is SGHRS and CDR2 is YFSETQ. The V gene end was trimmed by 4 bases and the J gene end by 2 bases; junction bases not matched to a gene: 2.

This sequence joins TRBV12-3 or TRBV12-4 and TRBJ1-3; unclear D gene. The V and J ends lost 7 bases and 0 bases respectively, with 7 bases between them. CDR3 length equals 13 residues. The CDR3 protein is CASTNRSGNTIYF. DNA for the CDR3: TGTGCCAGCACCAACCGCTCTGGAAACACCATATATTTT.

V gene TRBV6-1 combines with J gene TRBJ1-2; 9 bases match TRBD1. The CDR3 is 14 residues long. V shed 2 bases, J shed 7 bases, and the junction held 5 bases outside the gene matches. Germline CDR1 is MNHNS and CDR2 is SASEGT. For the CDR3, the DNA is TGTGCCAGCAGTGAACCGGGACAGGGCACTGGCTACACCTTC. The encoded protein is CASSEPGQGTGYTF.

The chain is built from TRBV4-1 and TRBJ2-2; a weak D match, TRBD1 (5 bases). Deletions cut 1 base from V and 5 bases from J, with 11 bases between. The V gene's germline CDR1 is MGHRA and CDR2 YSYEKL. This CDR3 region has 15 residues. Here the CDR3 reads CASSQGPKGTGELFF. In nucleotides, the CDR3 is TGCGCCAGCAGCCAAGGGCCAAAGGGGACCGGGGAGCTGTTTTTT.

The chain links TRBV28 to TRBJ1-4, with D possibly matching TRBD1 (5 bases). V was shortened by 3 bases and J by 4 bases, with 15 bases between the two germline ends. This CDR3 has 16 residues. Germline V gives CDR1 MDHEN, CDR2 SYDVKM. As DNA, the CDR3 is TGTGCCAGCAGTTTCTCAAAGGGACCGCTTAATGAAAAACTGTTTTTT. Translating it yields CASSFSKGPLNEKLFF. Full variable domain (missing parts from reference TRBV28 and TRBJ1-4): DVKVTQSSRYLVKRTGEKVFLECVQDMDHENMFWYRQDPGLGLRLIYFSYDVKMKEKGDIPEGYSVSREKKERFSLILESASTNQTSMYLCASSFSKGPLNEKLFFGSGTQLSVL.

This rearrangement joins TRBV6-5 to TRBJ2-7; D might be TRBD1 (6 bases). The CDR3 runs 13 residues. V was pared by 6 bases and J by 3 bases, with 12 bases between. Germline-derived CDR1 and CDR2 are MNHEY and SVGAGI. The CDR3 protein is CASSTTGIYEQYF. CDR3 bases: TGTGCCAGCAGCACGACAGGAATCTACGAGCAGTACTTC.

This chain connects TRBV24-1 to TRBJ1-1; no clear D gene. Germline V gives CDR1 KGHDR, CDR2 SFDVKD. Trimming removed 8 bases from V and 5 bases from J, with 14 bases in between. This CDR3 is built from 13 residues. The CDR3: CATKASGWTEAFF. CDR3 in DNA: TGTGCCACCAAGGCATCGGGGTGGACTGAAGCTTTCTTT.

The CDR3: CASSFFFGGQTGYTF. CDR3 DNA sequence: TGCGCCAGCAGCTTCTTTTTCGGGGGGCAAACTGGCTACACCTTC. The chain links TRBV5-1 to TRBJ1-2; a possible D gene is TRBD1 (6 bases). This CDR3 is built from 15 residues. Trimming took 2 bases from V and 7 from J, leaving 18 bases between them. Germline-derived CDR1 and CDR2 are SGHRS and YFSETQ.

This clone was detected only once. This chain joins TRBV5-4 and TRBJ2-5, with 7 nucleotides matching TRBD1. Trimming removed 4 bases from V and 3 bases from J; junction bases left unmatched: 6. The CDR3 length is 14 residues. Germline assignment: CDR1 SGHNT and CDR2 YYREEE (reference sequence). The CDR3 DNA is TGTGCCAGCAGCCAAACAGGGGTGGAAGAGACCCAGTACTTC. This translates into CASSQTGVEETQYF.